This TCR delta chain came from a study of gamma-delta T cells after stem cell transplantation. This CDR3 has 18 amino acids. From germline, CDR1 is GEAIGNYY and CDR2 EKD. V was clipped by 1 base and J by 2 bases; unmatched bases: 13. TCRdb called clones from the RT-PCR reads again using CATT. Of about 5,400 delta-chain clones listed, approximately 9.9% are singletons. The sample consisted of gamma-delta T cells. This chain links TRDV2 with TRDJ1; TRDD3 aligns across 9 bases. The clonotype was recovered from a human donor. It is not recorded whose cells these are; they may come from a transplant donor. The CDR3 nucleotides are TGTGCCTGTGACACGTATTTTACTGGGGGACGCTTAACCGATAAACTCATCTTT. This codes for CACDTYFTGGRLTDKLIF.